Shown below are 20 T cell receptor beta chains from a single sample sequenced in a study of blood T cell repertoires in COVID-19. Method: immunoSEQ multiplex PCR; TCRdb's copy keeps in-frame clones and lacks some. This sample has about 220,000 clones; 82% occur once, and the top ten carry less than 6%. The sequencing input was peripheral blood. These receptors all come from a woman aged 70-85 years with COVID-19, enrolled during active disease.

The genes are TRBV12-3 or TRBV12-4 and TRBJ2-7, with D possibly TRBD2 on 6 matching bases. The ends were cut back, 5 bases at V and 4 bases at J, with 9 bases in the middle. The CDR3 length is 12 residues. The CDR3 DNA sequence: TGTGCCAGCAGTCGGAGGGAATACGAGCAGTACTTC. This codes for CASSRREYEQYF.

This rearrangement joins TRBV5-1 to TRBJ2-7; the match to TRBD1 covers 7 bases. Germline loops: CDR1 SGHRS, CDR2 YFSETQ. V gave up 4 bases and J gave up 4 bases; unmatched junction bases: 5. CDR3 length equals 13 residues. The CDR3 sequence is CASSRTGQYEQYF. For the CDR3, the DNA is TGCGCCAGCAGCCGGACAGGACAGTACGAGCAGTACTTC.

This rearrangement joins TRBV9 to TRBJ1-2, with 9 bases aligning to TRBD1. V lost 0 bases to trimming and J lost 3 bases; unmatched junction nucleotides: 12. Germline V lookup: CDR1 SGDLS, CDR2 YYNGEE. CDR3 length: 18 residues. CDR3 nucleotides: TGTGCCAGCAGCGTAGCTACAGGGACAGGGATTCGTTACTATGGCTACACCTTC. This encodes CASSVATGTGIRYYGYTF.

This sequence joins TRBV5-4 and TRBJ2-1, with D possibly matching TRBD2 (6 bases). V lost 1 base to trimming and J lost 6 bases, with 11 bases between them. This CDR3 contains 14 residues. Germline V CDR1 and CDR2: SGHNT, YYREEE (reference sequence). Here the CDR3 reads CASSLTTSRNEQFF. The CDR3 DNA follows: TGTGCCAGCAGCTTGACAACTAGCCGCAATGAGCAGTTCTTC.

The chain uses TRBV3-1 (or the pseudogene TRBV3-2) and TRBJ2-2; D is perhaps TRBD2 (6 bases). Trimming took off 2 bases at V and 8 bases at J, with 18 bases between the two ends. This CDR3 region has 16 residues. Germline lookup yields CDR1 LGHDT and CDR2 YNNKEL (reference sequence). Here the CDR3 DNA reads TGTGCCAGCAGCCAATATACGGATGGGAGGACTGGGGAGCTGTTTTTT. Its translation is CASSQYTDGRTGELFF.

The V and J genes are TRBV10-3 and TRBJ1-1; no clear D. The CDR3 length is 14 residues. Deletions cut 0 bases from V and 1 base from J, with 6 bases between. In germline, CDR1 is ENHRY, CDR2 SYGVKD. Here the CDR3 reads CAISESTKNTEAFF. The CDR3 DNA reads as TGTGCCATCAGTGAGTCGACAAAGAACACTGAAGCTTTCTTT.

The rearrangement uses TRBV6-5 and TRBJ2-3; 8 nucleotides match TRBD1. The V gene end was trimmed by 0 bases and the J gene end by 2 bases; junction bases not matched to a gene: 1. Germline assignment: CDR1 MNHEY and CDR2 SVGAGI. This CDR3 contains 15 residues. CDR3 sequence reads: CASSYSDRVTDTQYF. The CDR3, as DNA: TGTGCCAGCAGTTACTCGGACAGGGTCACAGATACGCAGTATTTT.

This chain connects TRBV18 to TRBJ2-6; D is possibly TRBD2 (6 bases). The V gene lost 5 bases and the J gene lost 1 base, with 18 bases spanning the gap. The CDR3 has 18 amino acids. The germline V gene encodes CDR1 KGHSH and CDR2 LQKENI. CDR3 residues: CASSAGQTTLSGANVLTF. The CDR3 DNA reads TGTGCCAGCTCAGCGGGGCAGACTACACTTTCTGGGGCCAACGTCCTGACTTTC. Variable domain in full (rest from reference TRBV18 and TRBJ2-6): NAGVMQNPRHLVRRRGQEARLRCSPMKGHSHVYWYRQLPEEGLKFMVYLQKENIIDESGMPKERFSAEFPKEGPSILRIQQVVRGDSAAYFCASSAGQTTLSGANVLTFGAGSRLTVL.

V usage is TRBV19 and J usage is TRBJ1-5, with 9 bases aligning to TRBD1. Germline values: CDR1 LNHDA, CDR2 SQIVND (reference sequence). V lost 9 bases and J lost 2; bases outside the gene matches: 11. This CDR3 has 16 amino acids. Here the CDR3 reads CASCNKGQGRNQPQHF. Here the CDR3 DNA reads TGTGCCAGCTGCAACAAGGGACAGGGACGCAATCAGCCCCAGCATTTT. The variable domain in full, with the rest retrieved from reference TRBV19 and TRBJ1-5, is DGGITQSPKYLFRKEGQNVTLSCEQNLNHDAMYWYRQDPGQGLRLIYYSQIVNDFQKGDIAEGYSVSREKKESFPLTVTSAQKNPTAFYLCASCNKGQGRNQPQHFGDGTRLSIL.

The chain joins TRBV7-2 to TRBJ1-1, with 10 bases matching TRBD1. The CDR3 is 17 amino acids. CDR1 SGHTA and CDR2 FQGNSA come from the germline V gene. V shed 5 bases, J shed 4 bases, and the junction held 13 bases outside the gene matches. CDR3 nucleotides: TGTGCCAGCAGCAAATCATTACGACAGGGGGCTAGCACTGAAGCTTTCTTT. Translated: CASSKSLRQGASTEAFF.

This chain connects TRBV7-2 to TRBJ1-6, with D tentatively TRBD1 (6 bases). Per germline, CDR1 SGHTA and CDR2 FQGNSA. V shed 2 bases and J shed 12 bases, with 17 bases lying between them. The CDR3 has 15 residues. This CDR3 reads CASSLFGQKSRPLHF. The CDR3, as DNA: TGTGCCAGCAGCTTATTCGGACAGAAATCTCGACCCCTCCACTTT.

The chain combines TRBV18 with TRBJ1-5, with TRBD1 identical over 9 bases. The junction had 10 bases not matched to a gene; V was cut back by 6 bases and J by 7 bases. The CDR3 extends over 15 amino acids. Germline CDR1 reads KGHSH; CDR2 reads LQKENI. The CDR3 reads CASSSETGGRQPQHF. CDR3 nucleotides: TGTGCCAGCTCCTCCGAGACAGGGGGAAGACAGCCCCAGCATTTT.

This rearrangement joins TRBV30 to TRBJ2-7, with D possibly TRBD2 on 6 matching bases. In germline, CDR1 is GTSNPN, CDR2 SVGIG (reference sequence). The V end was cut by 3 bases, the J end by 3 bases, with 12 bases between. The CDR3 length is 13 residues. The CDR3: CAWSSGDFYEQYF. As DNA, the CDR3 is TGTGCCTGGAGCTCCGGGGACTTCTACGAGCAGTACTTC.

The chain is built from TRBV4-1 and TRBJ2-7; 8 bases are a match to TRBD2. The V segment lost 1 base and the J segment 4 bases; nucleotides outside the gene matches: 12. This CDR3 has 17 residues. In germline, CDR1 is MGHRA, CDR2 YSYEKL. The CDR3 coding sequence is TGCGCCAGCAGCCAAGTCGCGGGAGGACTAGACAGGTACGAGCAGTACTTC. Its protein product is CASSQVAGGLDRYEQYF.

CDR3 residues: CASSLREEPIYGYTF. The CDR3, as DNA: TGTGCCAGCAGCTTGCGAGAGGAACCGATCTATGGCTACACCTTC. The chain recombines TRBV7-8 with TRBJ1-2; D call uncertain. The V end lost 3 bases, the J end lost 4 bases, and 15 bases lay between the germline ends. Germline V lookup: CDR1 SGHVS, CDR2 FQNEAQ. The CDR3 extends over 15 amino acids.

The chain has TRBV7-9 and TRBJ1-4; 9 bases agree with TRBD1. Trimming removed 1 base from V and 0 bases from J; junction bases left unmatched: 0. The CDR3 runs to 16 residues. Germline V gives CDR1 SEHNR, CDR2 FQNEAQ (reference sequence). CDR3 nucleotides: TGTGCCAGCAGCTTAGGGACAGGGGCAACTAATGAAAAACTGTTTTTT. Translating gives CASSLGTGATNEKLFF.

V and J are TRBV7-3 and TRBJ2-1; D uncertain. CDR1 is SGHTA and CDR2 is FQGTGA in the germline V gene. Trimming stripped 2 bases from V and 2 bases from J, with 10 bases between. This CDR3 comprises 15 residues. CDR3 bases: TGTGCCAGCAGCTTAGAGTCTAGGACCTACAATGAGCAGTTCTTC. It encodes CASSLESRTYNEQFF.

This clone was detected only once. J is TRBJ2-2 and V is TRBV19; 7 bases line up with TRBD2. The CDR3 runs to 14 residues. V shed 9 bases and J 0 bases; nucleotides not matched to a gene: 4. Per germline, CDR1 LNHDA and CDR2 SQIVND (reference sequence). The DNA of the CDR3 is TGTGCCAGCCGACTAGCCCCGAACACCGGGGAGCTGTTTTTT. Amino acids: CASRLAPNTGELFF.

CDR3 DNA: TGTGCCAGCTCAGGACTAAGCTCCTACAATGAGCAGTTCTTC. Its protein is CASSGLSSYNEQFF. The rearrangement joins TRBV18 to TRBJ2-1, with D maybe TRBD2 (6 bases). CDR1 is KGHSH and CDR2 is LQKENI in the germline V gene. Trimming stripped 5 bases from V and 0 bases from J, with 8 bases between. This CDR3 has 14 amino acids.

CDR3 sequence reads: CASSSDRISTDTQYF. CDR3 nucleotide sequence: TGTGCCAGCAGTTCTGACAGAATTAGCACAGATACGCAGTATTTT. V is TRBV2 and J is TRBJ2-3, with TRBD1 as a possible D gene (5 bases). The germline gives CDR1 SNHLY, CDR2 FYNNEI. The CDR3 length is 15 residues. Deletions cut 5 bases from V and 0 bases from J, with 12 bases between.